The 15 T cell receptor beta chains reported below all come from one sample, sequenced in a study of CDR3 diversity in severe acne. TCRdb itself ran the PCR reads through MiXCR, one entry per CDR3 protein. The sample holds 85,000 to 120,000 distinct CDR3 sequences, approximately 47% seen once. Material for sequencing was blood. The receptors stem from a male donor with acne.

Remarks on this clonotype: At one boundary the junction diverges from the germline segment, which might be a read error. The chain employs TRBV4-1 and TRBJ2-6; maybe TRBD1 (5 bases). CDR1 MGHRA and CDR2 YSYEKL come from the germline V gene. The CDR3 loop spans 14 amino acids. The CDR3 DNA sequence: TGCGCCAGCAGCCAAGAGGAACAGGCTGACGTTCTGACTTTC. Translation: CASSQEEQADVLTF.

In its sample, this clonotype was seen many times. The V call is TRBV20-1, the J call TRBJ2-3; no clear D gene. CDR3 length: 13 residues. Germline V gene sequence: CDR1 DFQATT, CDR2 SNEGSKA (reference sequence). Trimming took off 6 bases at V and 6 bases at J, with 16 bases between the two ends. CDR3 region: CSASKVSRDTQYF. CDR3 nucleotide sequence: TGCAGTGCCTCAAAGGTGTCTAGGGATACGCAGTATTTT.

The V and J genes are TRBV15 and TRBJ2-6; possibly TRBD1 for D (5 bases). V was shortened by 1 base and J by 0 bases, with 10 bases between the two germline ends. Germline lookup yields CDR1 LNHNV and CDR2 YYDKDF (reference sequence). CDR3 length equals 17 residues. The CDR3 protein is CATSRGTGVSGANVLTF. The CDR3 DNA is TGTGCCACCAGCAGAGGTACAGGTGTCTCTGGGGCCAACGTCCTGACTTTC.

This clonotype was counted many times. V gene TRBV9 combines with J gene TRBJ1-1; D is unclear. V shed 1 base and J shed 1 base, with 5 bases lying between them. Germline V gene lookup returns CDR1 SGDLS and CDR2 YYNGEE. The CDR3 sequence is 13 residues long. CDR3 in DNA: TGTGCCAGCAGCGTACAGACGAACACTGAAGCTTTCTTT. Translation gives CASSVQTNTEAFF.

This clonotype was recorded many times. V gene TRBV6-6 combines with J gene TRBJ1-2; D is undetermined. Germline lookup yields CDR1 MNHNY and CDR2 SVGAGI (reference sequence). This CDR3 has 10 residues. V was shortened by 6 bases and J by 14 bases, with 13 bases between the two germline ends. The CDR3 loop reads CASSSGSRTF. CDR3 nucleotides: TGTGCCAGCAGCTCCGGGTCTCGTACCTTC.

This clonotype occurred many times. This chain links TRBV6-5 with TRBJ1-5; TRBD1 matches at 7 bases. The trim removed 5 bases at V and 3 bases at J, leaving 10 bases unmatched. Germline-derived CDR1 and CDR2 are MNHEY and SVGAGI. This CDR3 has 16 residues. CDR3 residues: CASSEGAGEFNQPQHF. DNA of the CDR3: TGTGCCAGCAGTGAGGGGGCAGGGGAGTTCAATCAGCCCCAGCATTTT.

Ten or more counts support this clonotype. The chain combines TRBV12-3 or TRBV12-4 with TRBJ2-1, with TRBD2 matching 11 bases. With V trimmed by 6 bases and J by 9 bases, 7 bases remained unmatched. This CDR3 spans 14 amino acids. The CDR3 region is CASRVAGGTGEQFF. CDR3 coding DNA: TGTGCCAGCAGGGTAGCGGGAGGGACGGGTGAGCAGTTCTTC.

V usage is TRBV11-1 and J usage is TRBJ2-7; possible D gene TRBD2, 6 bases. The J call may be in error: the DNA end matches TRBJ2-5 better. The CDR3 extends over 16 amino acids. Germline V gene sequence: CDR1 SGHAT, CDR2 FQDESV (reference sequence). The CDR3 sequence is CASSSPFGRGQETQYF. In nucleotides, the CDR3 is TGTGCCAGCAGCTCTCCTTTCGGGCGGGGCCAAGAGACCCAGTACTTC.

This clonotype showed up just a few times. The chain joins TRBV5-5 to TRBJ1-1, with TRBD1 matching over 7 bases. Germline V gene sequence: CDR1 SGHKS, CDR2 YYEKEE (reference sequence). The length of the CDR3 is 16 residues. V dropped 5 bases and J dropped 5; count of bases not matched to a gene: 15. As DNA, the CDR3 is TGTGCCAGCAGGCCCCGGCTAAGTCAGGGGGATACTGAAGCTTTCTTT. This codes for CASRPRLSQGDTEAFF.

To note about this clonotype: The missing conserved phenylalanine or tryptophan at the end of this CDR3 makes a read error likely. The V call is TRBV19, the J call TRBJ1-2; D ambiguous. CDR3 size: 12 residues. CDR1 is LNHDA and CDR2 is SQIVND in the germline V gene (reference sequence). V was shortened by 7 bases and J by 2 bases, with 8 bases between the two germline ends. This chain's CDR3 is CASNSGNYGYTI. The CDR3 nucleotides are TGTGCCAGTAACAGCGGGAACTATGGCTACACCATC.

This clonotype was found many times. The chain carries TRBV12-3 or TRBV12-4 and TRBJ1-2; a possible D gene is TRBD1 (5 bases). The CDR3 covers 15 residues. V was shortened by 5 bases and J by 4 bases, with 17 bases between the two germline ends. In nucleotides, the CDR3 is TGTGCCAGCAGTAAAACTGACAGAGGGCTCTATGGCTACACCTTC. Translated: CASSKTDRGLYGYTF.

J is TRBJ2-3 and V is TRBV7-8; TRBD2 is a possible D gene (6 bases). The CDR3 has 13 amino acids. Deletions cut 9 bases from V and 0 bases from J, with 10 bases between. Germline values: CDR1 SGHVS, CDR2 FQNEAQ. CDR3 nucleotide sequence: TGTGCCAGGTGTAGCGGAAGCACAGATACGCAGTATTTT. Its protein product is CARCSGSTDTQYF.

Concerning this clonotype itself: A read error is possible here, since a much larger clone lies one base away. The chain carries TRBV28 and TRBJ2-7; D is perhaps TRBD1 (6 bases). The CDR3 covers 12 residues. V was clipped by 9 bases and J by 5 bases, with 14 bases between them. Germline values: CDR1 MDHEN, CDR2 SYDVKM. CDR3 sequence: CARRLGGNEQYF. CDR3 DNA: TGTGCCAGAAGGCTAGGGGGAAACGAGCAGTACTTC.

This clonotype was detected only a few times. The chain uses TRBV12-3 or TRBV12-4 and TRBJ1-6; D gene uncertain. This CDR3 region has 14 residues. The V end lost 7 bases, the J end lost 14 bases, and 21 bases lay between the germline ends. The CDR3 reads CASTTFLVRGSLHF. The CDR3 nucleotides read TGTGCCAGCACCACATTTTTGGTGAGAGGGTCCCTCCACTTT.

With regard to this clonotype: Lacking the conserved final phenylalanine or tryptophan, this CDR3 likely reflects a read error. The chain is built from TRBV6-2 or TRBV6-3 and TRBJ2-2; D unclear. This CDR3 spans 13 amino acids. Looked up from germline, CDR1 is MNHEY and CDR2 is SVGEGT. Trimming shortened V by 6 bases and J by 1 base, and 6 bases separated the two germline ends. The CDR3 region has the DNA TGTGCCAGCAGCTCAGGGAACACCGGGGAGCTGTTTTCT. This codes for CASSSGNTGELFS.